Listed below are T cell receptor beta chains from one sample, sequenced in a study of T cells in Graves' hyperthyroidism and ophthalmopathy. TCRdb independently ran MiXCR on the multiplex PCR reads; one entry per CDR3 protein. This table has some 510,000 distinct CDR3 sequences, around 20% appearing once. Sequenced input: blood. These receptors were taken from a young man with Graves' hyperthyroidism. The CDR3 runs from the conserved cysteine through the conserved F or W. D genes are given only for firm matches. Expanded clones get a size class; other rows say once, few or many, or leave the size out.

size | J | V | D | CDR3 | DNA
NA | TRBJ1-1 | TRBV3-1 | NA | CASSQEGFEAFF | TGTGCCAGCAGCCAAGAGGGTTTTGAAGCTTTCTTT
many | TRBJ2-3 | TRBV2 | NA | CASSGRPGTDTQYF | TGTGCCAGCAGTGGAAGACCCGGCACAGATACGCAGTATTTT
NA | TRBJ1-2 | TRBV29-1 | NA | CSVWGLTGGRGYTF | TGCAGCGTTTGGGGTTTAACGGGGGGTAGGGGCTACACCTTC
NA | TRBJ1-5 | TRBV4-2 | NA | CASSQERSNQPQHF | TGTGCCAGCAGCCAAGAACGGAGCAATCAGCCCCAGCATTTT
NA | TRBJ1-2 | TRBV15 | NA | CATSRGRETNYGYTF | TGTGCCACCAGCAGAGGCCGGGAGACTAACTATGGCTACACCTTC
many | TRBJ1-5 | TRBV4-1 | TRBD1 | CASSQDGRGHQPQHF | TGCGCCAGCAGCCAAGATGGCAGGGGGCATCAGCCCCAGCATTTT
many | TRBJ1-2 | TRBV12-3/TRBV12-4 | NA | CASSFVGPGGYTF | TGTGCCAGCAGTTTTGTGGGGCCAGGGGGCTACACCTTC
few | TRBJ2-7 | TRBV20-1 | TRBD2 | CSARAGTSGYEQYF | TGCAGTGCTAGAGCCGGGACTAGCGGCTACGAGCAGTACTTC
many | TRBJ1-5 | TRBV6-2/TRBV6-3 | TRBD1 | CASSTPGQGHQPQHF | TGTGCCAGCAGCACACCGGGACAGGGCCATCAGCCCCAGCATTTT
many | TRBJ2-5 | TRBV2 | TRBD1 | CASKRTGNVETQYF | TGTGCCAGCAAGAGGACAGGGAACGTGGAGACCCAGTACTTC
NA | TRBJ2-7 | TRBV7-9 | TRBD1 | CASSLAQGAEEQYF | TGTGCCAGCAGCTTAGCCCAGGGGGCTGAAGAGCAGTACTTC
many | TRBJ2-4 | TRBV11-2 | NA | CASSGSSMGENKNIQYF | TGTGCCAGCAGCGGATCCTCTATGGGAGAGAACAAAAACATTCAGTACTTC
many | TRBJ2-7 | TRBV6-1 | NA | CASSVYLREQYF | TGTGCCAGCAGTGTATACCTACGAGAGCAGTACTTC
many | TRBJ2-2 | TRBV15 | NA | CATSRVSETGELFF | TGTGCCACCAGCAGAGTTTCCGAGACCGGGGAGCTGTTTTTT
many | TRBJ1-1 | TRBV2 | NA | CASSSRDGNTEAFF | TGTGCCAGCAGTTCCCGGGACGGGAACACTGAAGCTTTCTTT
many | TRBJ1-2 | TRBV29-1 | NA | CSVAGVRGYTF | TGCAGCGTTGCAGGGGTTAGAGGCTACACCTTC
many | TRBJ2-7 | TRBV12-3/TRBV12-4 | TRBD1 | CASKQGASYEQYF | TGTGCCTCAAAGCAGGGGGCAAGCTACGAGCAGTACTTC
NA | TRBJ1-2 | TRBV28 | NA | CASSLEQFDNYGYTF | TGTGCCAGCAGCCTCGAGCAGTTTGATAACTATGGCTACACCTTC
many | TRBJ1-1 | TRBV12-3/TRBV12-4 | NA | CASSLVVGSTEAFF | TGTGCCAGCAGTTTAGTAGTGGGCTCCACTGAAGCTTTCTTT
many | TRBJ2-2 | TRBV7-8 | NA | CARTDANTGELFF | TGTGCCAGAACCGACGCGAACACCGGGGAGCTGTTTTTT
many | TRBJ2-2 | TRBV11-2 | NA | CASSLDSYTGELFF | TGTGCCAGCAGCTTAGACAGCTACACCGGGGAGCTGTTTTTT
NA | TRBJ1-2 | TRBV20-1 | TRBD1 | CSASRQGVGGYTF | TGCAGTGCTAGTCGGCAGGGGGTGGGCGGCTACACCTTC
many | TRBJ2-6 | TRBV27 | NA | CASRTKGSGANVLTF | TGTGCCAGCAGAACTAAGGGGTCTGGGGCCAACGTCCTGACTTTC
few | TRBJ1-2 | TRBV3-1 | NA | CASSQSRPSYGYTF | TGTGCCAGCAGCCAAAGCAGACCAAGCTATGGCTACACCTTC
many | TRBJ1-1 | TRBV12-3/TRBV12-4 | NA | CASSLDGSEAFF | TGTGCCAGCAGTTTGGATGGGTCTGAAGCTTTCTTT
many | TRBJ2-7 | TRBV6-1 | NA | CASREQTFSYEQYF | TGTGCCAGCAGGGAACAGACTTTTTCCTACGAGCAGTACTTC
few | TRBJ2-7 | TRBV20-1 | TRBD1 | CSASAARWDRGGEQYF | TGCAGTGCTTCTGCCGCCCGGTGGGACAGGGGCGGCGAGCAGTACTTC
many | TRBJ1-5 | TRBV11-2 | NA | CASSFSGTPSNQPQHF | TGTGCCAGCAGCTTCTCAGGGACACCTAGCAATCAGCCCCAGCATTTT
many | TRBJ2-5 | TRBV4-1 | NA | CASREAGETQYF | TGCGCCAGCAGAGAGGCAGGAGAGACCCAGTACTTC
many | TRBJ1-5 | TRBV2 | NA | CASREQLLPNQPQHF | TGTGCCAGCAGGGAACAGCTTCTACCCAATCAGCCCCAGCATTTT
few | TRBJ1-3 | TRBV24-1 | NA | CATSDWASFGNTIYF | TGTGCCACCAGTGATTGGGCCAGCTTCGGAAACACCATATATTTT
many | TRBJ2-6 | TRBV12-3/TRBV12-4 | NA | CASSFWGLGANVLTF | TGTGCCAGCAGTTTCTGGGGGCTTGGGGCCAACGTCCTGACTTTC
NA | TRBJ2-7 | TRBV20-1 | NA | CSASEGAQREQYF | TGCAGTGCTAGCGAAGGGGCGCAGAGGGAGCAGTACTTC
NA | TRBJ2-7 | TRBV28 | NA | CASSLTFRGYEQYF | TGTGCCAGCAGTTTGACGTTTAGGGGGTACGAGCAGTACTTC
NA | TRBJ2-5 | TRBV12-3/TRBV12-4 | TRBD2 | CASSLKSGGAEETQYF | TGTGCCAGCAGTTTAAAGAGCGGGGGGGCCGAGGAGACCCAGTACTTC
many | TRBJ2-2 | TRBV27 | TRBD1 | CASSLSAGGLSGELFF | TGTGCCAGCAGTTTATCGGCAGGGGGTTTGTCCGGGGAGCTGTTTTTT
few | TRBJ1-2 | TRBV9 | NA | CASSAGNEFYGYTF | TGTGCCAGCAGCGCTGGGAATGAGTTCTATGGCTACACCTTC
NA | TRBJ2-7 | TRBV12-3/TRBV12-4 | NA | CASSPRGYEHYF | TGTGCCAGCAGTCCCCGGGGGTACGAGCACTACTTC
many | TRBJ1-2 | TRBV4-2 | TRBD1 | CASSPDRGLANYGYTF | TGTGCCAGCAGCCCGGACAGGGGGCTAGCTAACTATGGCTACACCTTC
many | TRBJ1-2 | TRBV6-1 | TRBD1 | CASSPGGQSNYGYTF | TGTGCCAGCAGCCCAGGGGGACAGAGCAACTATGGCTACACCTTC
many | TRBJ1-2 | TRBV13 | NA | CASSHPPYGYTF | TGTGCCAGCAGCCACCCCCCGTATGGCTACACCTTC
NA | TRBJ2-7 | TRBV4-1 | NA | CASSLNRGGYEQYF | TGCGCCAGCAGCCTTAACAGGGGAGGCTACGAGCAGTACTTC
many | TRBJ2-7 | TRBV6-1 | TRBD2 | CASSEQVLRVAGIYEQYF | TGTGCCAGCAGTGAACAGGTATTAAGGGTAGCGGGGATCTACGAGCAGTACTTC
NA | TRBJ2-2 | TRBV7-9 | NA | CASSPPDSTGELFF | TGTGCCAGCAGCCCCCCTGACAGCACCGGGGAGCTGTTTTTT
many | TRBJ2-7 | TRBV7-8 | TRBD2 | CASSSGLAQSSYEQYF | TGTGCCAGCAGCTCAGGACTAGCCCAAAGCTCCTACGAGCAGTACTTC
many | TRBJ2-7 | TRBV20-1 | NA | CSAKGLPGEQYF | TGCAGTGCCAAGGGACTTCCTGGAGAGCAGTACTTC
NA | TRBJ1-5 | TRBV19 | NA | CASSARVGQPQHF | TGTGCCAGTAGTGCCAGGGTAGGTCAGCCCCAGCATTTT
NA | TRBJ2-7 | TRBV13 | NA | CASSTSRAWEQYF | TGTGCCAGCAGCACCTCCAGGGCTTGGGAGCAGTACTTC
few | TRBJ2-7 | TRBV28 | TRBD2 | CASSLRAGGLSYEQYF | TGTGCCAGCAGTTTAAGGGCGGGGGGCCTATCCTACGAGCAGTACTTC
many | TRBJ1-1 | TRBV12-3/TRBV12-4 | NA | CASSFRQTTGEAFF | TGTGCCAGCAGTTTTAGGCAGACTACAGGAGAAGCTTTCTTT
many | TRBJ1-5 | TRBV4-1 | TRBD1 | CASSQGQGAAQPQHF | TGCGCCAGCAGCCAAGGACAGGGAGCAGCTCAGCCCCAGCATTTT
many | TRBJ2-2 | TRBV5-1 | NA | CASSLQGGMNTGELFF | TGCGCCAGCAGCTTGCAAGGAGGGATGAACACCGGGGAGCTGTTTTTT
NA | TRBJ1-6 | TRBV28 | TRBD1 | CASQQGTSYNSPLHF | TGTGCCAGCCAACAGGGGACCTCCTATAATTCACCCCTCCACTTT
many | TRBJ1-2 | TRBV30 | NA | CAWSLGGGYYGYTF | TGTGCCTGGAGTCTAGGTGGGGGCTACTATGGCTACACCTTC